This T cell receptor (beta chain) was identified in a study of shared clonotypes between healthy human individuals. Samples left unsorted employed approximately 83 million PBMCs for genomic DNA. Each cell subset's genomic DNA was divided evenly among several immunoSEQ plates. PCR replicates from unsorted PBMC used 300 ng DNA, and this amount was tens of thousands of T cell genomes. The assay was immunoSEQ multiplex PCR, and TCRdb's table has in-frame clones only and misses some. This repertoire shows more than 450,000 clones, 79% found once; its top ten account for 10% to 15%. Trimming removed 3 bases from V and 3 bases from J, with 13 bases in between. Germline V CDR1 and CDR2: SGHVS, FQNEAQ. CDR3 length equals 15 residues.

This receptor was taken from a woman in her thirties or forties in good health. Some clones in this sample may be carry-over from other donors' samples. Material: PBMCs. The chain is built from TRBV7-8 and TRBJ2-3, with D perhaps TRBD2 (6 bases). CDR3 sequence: CASSFTGSGTDTQYF. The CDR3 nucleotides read TGTGCCAGCAGCTTTACCGGGAGTGGAACAGATACGCAGTATTTT.